This T cell receptor beta chain was profiled in a study of T-cell reconstitution after alpha-beta-depleted transplantation in children. General study findings and limits: It was surviving recipient T cells and thymic progenitors that gave some patients high TCRbeta diversity at day 60. The origin of alpha-beta T cells about two months after transplant was reportedly several hundred expanded graft clones.

The TCRbeta library incorporated unique molecular identifiers. MiXCR was run by TCRdb on the PCR reads, yielding one entry per CDR3 protein. The sample yields more than 200,000 distinct CDR3 sequences, roughly 25% seen once. CDR3 length: 14 amino acids. The germline gives CDR1 SGHAT, CDR2 FQDESV (reference sequence). Trimming stripped 5 bases from V and 5 bases from J, with 12 bases between. This clonotype appeared once. Its specificity is not known. The input for sequencing was PBMCs, taken before TCRalphabeta/CD19-depleted stem cell transplant. The genes are TRBV11-1 and TRBJ1-4; no firm D call. The source is a girl aged 2 to 9 with Fanconi anemia, due to receive a stem cell transplant. The CDR3 region is CASSPGPLNEKLFF. CDR3 in DNA: TGTGCCAGCAGCCCGGGTCCCTTGAATGAAAAACTGTTTTTT.